This is a list of T cell receptor beta chains from one sample in a study of CD8+ T cells in alopecia areata. Some clones are missing from TCRdb's copy, which holds only in-frame ones; the method was immunoSEQ multiplex PCR. The sample consists of about 150,000 clones, around 58% of them appearing once. Here the sequenced sample was CD4+ T cells sorted from blood, taken at week 0. The receptors originated from a human donor with alopecia areata. Each CDR3 is given with its conserved first and last residue. A D gene is named only where the DNA matches it firmly. Clone size appears in some rows only: once, few, many, or a class for an expanded clone.

TRBD1,once,TRBV5-1,TRBJ2-5,TGCGCCAGCAGCTCGGGGACAGGCCAAGAGACCCAGTACTTC,CASSSGTGQETQYF
TRBD2,NA,TRBV9,TRBJ2-2,TGTGCCAGCAGCGTTCTAGCGGGGGAGACCGGGGAGCTGTTTTTT,CASSVLAGETGELFF
NA,NA,TRBV6-5,TRBJ2-5,TGTGCCAGCAGTTACTCGACCCTGGAGACCCAGTACTTC,CASSYSTLETQYF
NA,NA,TRBV5-1,TRBJ2-2,TGCGCCAGCAGCCTCTCGGGCACCGGGGAGCTGTTTTTT,CASSLSGTGELFF
TRBD1,NA,TRBV29-1,TRBJ2-6,TGCAGCGTTGAGCCTAGACAGGGGGCTGGGGCCAACGTCCTGACTTTC,CSVEPRQGAGANVLTF
NA,few,TRBV29-1,TRBJ1-1,TGCAGCGTTGCTAACACTGAAGCTTTCTTT,CSVANTEAFF
NA,NA,TRBV5-1,TRBJ2-7,TGCGCCAGCAGCTTGATGGGGGATGGCTCCTACGAGCAGTACTTC,CASSLMGDGSYEQYF
NA,NA,TRBV15,TRBJ2-7,TGTGCCACCAGCAGAGATGTTGGACGCCTTTTAATGAGCTCCTACGAGCAGTACTTC,CATSRDVGRLLMSSYEQYF
NA,NA,TRBV25-1,TRBJ2-3,TGTGCCAGCAGTGAACTCCCCCAGGGTACGCAGTATTTT,CASSELPQGTQYF
NA,NA,TRBV7-8,TRBJ1-2,TGTGCCAGTAGCTCCGGAGGGGATGGCTACACCTTC,CASSSGGDGYTF
NA,NA,TRBV7-8,TRBJ2-5,TGTGCCAGCAGCTTAGCCGGTATTGGGGTAGAGACCCAGTACTTC,CASSLAGIGVETQYF
NA,NA,TRBV6-5,TRBJ1-2,TGTGCCAGCAGCCACGGGGACGGGGGCTACACCTTC,CASSHGDGGYTF
NA,NA,TRBV4-1,TRBJ1-2,TGCGCCAGCAGCCAAGCGTACTCCGGGGAATATGGCTACACCTTC,CASSQAYSGEYGYTF
NA,few,TRBV30,TRBJ2-7,TGTGCCTGGAGTGCCAAGGGGGACGGCGAGCAGTACTTC,CAWSAKGDGEQYF
TRBD2,few,TRBV4-1,TRBJ2-3,TGCGCCAGCAGCCCGGGGGCGGGGGGCGCCGTTCGGGCTAGCACAGATACGCAGTATTTT,CASSPGAGGAVRASTDTQYF
TRBD2,NA,TRBV2,TRBJ2-7,TGTGCCAGCAGGGACCGACTAGCGTCCCACGAGCAGTACTTC,CASRDRLASHEQYF
NA,NA,TRBV9,TRBJ1-2,TGTGCCAGCAGCGCTCAGACCTATGGCTACACCTTC,CASSAQTYGYTF
NA,NA,TRBV2,TRBJ2-7,TGTGCCACCCGGGGAACTAGCCCCTACGAGCAGTACTTC,CATRGTSPYEQYF
NA,NA,TRBV15,TRBJ1-2,TGTGCCACCAGCAGAGATAGCGTTAACTATGGCTACACCTTC,CATSRDSVNYGYTF
TRBD2,NA,TRBV19,TRBJ2-1,TGTGCCAGTAGGTCCGTAGCGGGGCCAAATGAGCAGTTCTTC,CASRSVAGPNEQFF